This TCR beta chain comes out of a study of tumor-infiltrating lymphocytes in primary liver carcinoma. Germline V gives CDR1 LNHDA, CDR2 SQIVND (reference sequence). The V and J ends lost 3 bases and 16 bases respectively, with 13 bases between them. CDR3 length equals 12 residues. The tissue used was unsorted bulk material of 20-30 mg. RNA and DNA were co-extracted from it with the AllPrep DNA/RNA mini kit. Enrolled patients were chronically infected with HBV and treatment-naive. Total RNA amounting to 500 ng was the source from which TCR beta cDNA was made with a constant-region primer. Three rounds of nested multiplex PCR with slightly modified ARM-PCR produced TCR beta libraries. A C-beta reverse primer and TRBV1-TRBV30 forward primers served in each of the first two PCR rounds, at roughly 10 cycles apiece. Via MiXCR, TCRdb re-called the multiplex PCR reads, giving one row per CDR3 protein. The data hold about 130,000 distinct CDR3 sequences, with 64% observed a single time.

The sample taken for sequencing was liver tumor tissue from sampling region 3. Subset of the sample: tumor region T3, left-lateral pole. This chain links TRBV19 with TRBJ1-6; D uncertain. This TCR was sampled from a woman aged 55 to 70 with primary liver carcinoma and hepatitis B virus infection. CDR3 residues: CASSIPSEVLHF. The CDR3 DNA is TGTGCCAGTAGTATCCCTTCAGAAGTGCTCCACTTT.